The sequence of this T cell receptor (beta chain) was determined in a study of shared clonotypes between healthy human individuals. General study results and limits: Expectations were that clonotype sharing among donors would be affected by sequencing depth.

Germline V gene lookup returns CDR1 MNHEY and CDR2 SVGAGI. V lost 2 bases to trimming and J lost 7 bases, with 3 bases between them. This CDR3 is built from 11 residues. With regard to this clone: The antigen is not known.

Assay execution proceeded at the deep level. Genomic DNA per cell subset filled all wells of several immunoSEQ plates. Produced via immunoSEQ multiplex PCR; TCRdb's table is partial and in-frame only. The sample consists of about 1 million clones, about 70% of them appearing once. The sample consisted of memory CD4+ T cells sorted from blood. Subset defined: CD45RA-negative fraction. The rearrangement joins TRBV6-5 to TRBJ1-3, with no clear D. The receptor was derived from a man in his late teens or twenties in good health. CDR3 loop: CASSYLNTIYF. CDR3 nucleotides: TGTGCCAGCAGTTACCTTAACACCATATATTTT.